Each of the 15 T cell receptor beta chains below was sequenced from the same sample in a study of OX40 agonist ivuxolimab in advanced cancers. Produced via immunoSEQ multiplex PCR; TCRdb's table is partial and in-frame only. Of about 110,000 clones in the sample, about nine tenths were seen once. The specimen was CD4+ or CD8+ T cells sorted from blood, collected in a trial of the OX40 agonist ivuxolimab. These receptors were collected from an adult with an advanced solid tumor such as melanoma, head and neck, liver or kidney cancer.

The gene calls are TRBV7-2 and TRBJ2-7, with a possible D match to TRBD1 (5 bases). Trimming stripped 5 bases from V and 5 bases from J, with 16 bases between. Germline V gene sequence: CDR1 SGHTA, CDR2 FQGNSA. This CDR3 has 14 amino acids. CDR3 in amino acids: CASSQPLGAHEQYF. As DNA, the CDR3 is TGTGCCAGCAGCCAACCGCTAGGGGCCCACGAGCAGTACTTC.

The chain uses TRBV7-9 and TRBJ2-6; D call uncertain. The CDR3 length is 15 residues. V gave up 4 bases and J gave up 4 bases, with 11 bases separating them. Per the germline V gene, CDR1 is SEHNR and CDR2 is FQNEAQ (reference sequence). CDR3 sequence reads: CASSSFVSGANVLTF. DNA for the CDR3: TGTGCCAGCAGCTCCTTCGTTTCCGGGGCCAACGTCCTGACTTTC.

The chain uses TRBV19 and TRBJ2-1; maybe TRBD2 (6 bases). CDR1 is LNHDA and CDR2 is SQIVND in the germline V gene (reference sequence). The V end lost 3 bases, the J end lost 7 bases, and 13 bases lay between the germline ends. The CDR3 is made up of 14 amino acids. CDR3 amino acids: CASSIFFGGNEQFF. CDR3 in DNA: TGTGCCAGTAGTATTTTTTTTGGGGGGAATGAGCAGTTCTTC.

The CDR3 protein is CASSLQYSSGANVLTF. CDR3 nucleotides: TGTGCCAGCAGTTTGCAGTATAGCTCTGGGGCCAACGTCCTGACTTTC. V and J are TRBV28 and TRBJ2-6; D gene unclear. V lost 3 bases and J lost 0, with 9 bases in between. The germline V gene has CDR1 MDHEN and CDR2 SYDVKM. This CDR3 has 16 amino acids.

V is TRBV28 and J is TRBJ2-1, with 9 bases fitting TRBD2. The CDR3 is made up of 15 amino acids. V dropped 11 bases and J dropped 6; count of bases not matched to a gene: 14. Per germline, CDR1 MDHEN and CDR2 SYDVKM. Here the CDR3 reads CACGRERGAVNEQFF. The CDR3 region has the DNA TGTGCCTGTGGCCGGGAGCGGGGGGCTGTCAATGAGCAGTTCTTC.

Comment on this clone: A much more abundant neighbour one base away suggests this may be a read error. CDR3 residues: CASSLGSNTEAFF. Here the CDR3 DNA reads TGTGCCAGCAGCTTGGGCTCCAACACTGAAGCTTTCTTT. The V and J genes are TRBV7-8 and TRBJ1-1; no clear D gene. Germline V lookup: CDR1 SGHVS, CDR2 FQNEAQ. The germline V and J ends were trimmed by 3 bases and 2 bases, with 7 bases remaining between them. The CDR3 runs 13 residues.

DNA for the CDR3: TGTGCCAGCAGTCCCGGAGTGACTGAAGCTTTCTTT. Translated, it gives CASSPGVTEAFF. The chain joins TRBV28 to TRBJ1-1; unclear D gene. Trimming pared 5 bases from V and 5 bases from J, leaving 9 bases between. Germline assignment: CDR1 MDHEN and CDR2 SYDVKM. The CDR3 covers 12 residues.

The chain links TRBV5-6 to TRBJ1-6; D not resolved. V was clipped by 1 base and J by 14 bases, with 10 bases between them. The CDR3 is 12 residues long. Germline-derived CDR1 and CDR2 are SGHDT and YYEEEE. DNA for the CDR3: TGTGCCAGCAGCTTGAGCGGCGGGACCCTCCACTTT. As protein: CASSLSGGTLHF.

The V gene is TRBV10-3, the J gene TRBJ1-1; D may be TRBD1 (5 bases). Germline V gene data show CDR1 as ENHRY and CDR2 as SYGVKD. The CDR3 sequence is 14 residues long. V shed 4 bases and J shed 1 base, with 10 bases lying between them. The CDR3 sequence is CAISAGQQNTEAFF. DNA for the CDR3: TGTGCCATCAGTGCAGGGCAACAGAACACTGAAGCTTTCTTT.

The chain carries TRBV6-7 and TRBJ1-3; D remains unclear. TRBV6-7 is an ORF for which the function is uncertain. CDR3 length: 14 residues. Deletions cut 6 bases from V and 4 bases from J, with 13 bases between. The CDR3 DNA reads as TGTGCCAGCAGAAGGCCCACTACGGGAAACACCATATATTTT. This translates into CASRRPTTGNTIYF.

The gene calls are TRBV5-1 and TRBJ2-2, with 7 bases lining up with TRBD1. Per the germline V gene, CDR1 is SGHRS and CDR2 is YFSETQ. J was trimmed by 7 bases and V by 1 base; bases with no gene match: 4. The CDR3 runs 14 residues. The CDR3 loop is CASSLQQGSGELFF. DNA for the CDR3: TGCGCCAGCAGCTTGCAACAGGGGAGCGGGGAGCTGTTTTTT.

The V and J genes are TRBV9 and TRBJ1-2; TRBD1 aligns across 8 bases. CDR1 is SGDLS, CDR2 YYNGEE, per germline. V lost 3 bases and J lost 8; bases outside the gene matches: 9. The CDR3 sequence is 14 residues long. The CDR3 protein is CASSADSGGSGYTF. The CDR3 region has the DNA TGTGCCAGCAGCGCAGATTCAGGGGGCTCCGGCTACACCTTC.

The chain's CDR3 is CSVVQVYGYTF. In DNA, the CDR3 is TGCAGCGTTGTACAAGTATATGGCTACACCTTC. The J gene is TRBJ1-2, the V gene TRBV29-1; D is unresolved. This CDR3 region has 11 residues. Trimming pared 4 bases from V and 5 bases from J, leaving 8 bases between. CDR1 and CDR2 from the germline V gene are SQVTM and ANQGSEA.

In its sample, this clone was seen once. The chain has TRBV28 and TRBJ1-1; D possibly corresponds to TRBD1 (6 bases). Trimming cost V 7 bases and J 1 base, with 16 bases left between them. CDR1 is MDHEN, CDR2 SYDVKM, per germline. The CDR3 covers 15 residues. The CDR3 loop reads CASIRFGGANTEAFF. CDR3 coding DNA: TGTGCCAGCATTCGTTTCGGGGGCGCGAACACTGAAGCTTTCTTT.

This clone is a singleton in its sample. This rearrangement joins TRBV19 to TRBJ1-5, with 7 bases matching TRBD1. CDR1 is LNHDA, CDR2 SQIVND, per germline (reference sequence). The CDR3 sequence is 15 residues long. Trimming took 2 bases from V and 9 from J; bases not matched to a gene: 10. For the CDR3, the DNA is TGTGCCAGTAGTATATGGGAGGGGGCATATCGGCCCCAGCATTTT. It is translated as CASSIWEGAYRPQHF.